The text below deals with one T cell receptor (beta chain). The antigen is not known. This specimen belongs to a study of CXCR3-negative and CXCR3-positive naive CD8 T cells. UMI-tagged TRB cDNA libraries were built via 5' RACE. TCRdb reworked the 5' RACE reads into one entry per CDR3 protein, no DNA. This sample contains about 92,000 distinct CDR3 sequences. Germline values: CDR1 ENHRY, CDR2 SYGVKD. The CDR3 is 13 amino acids. Study conclusions and caveats: CXCR3-positive naive cells had more hydrophobic TRB CDR3s than CXCR3-negative naive cells. Diversity in memory CD8+ cells fell much lower than the comparably high levels seen in both naive subsets.

Definition of naive CD8+ T cells rested on a CD45RO-CCR7+CD27+CD95- profile. The clonotype was recovered from a human donor in good health. Some clones in this sample may be carry-over from other donors' samples. Sequences were obtained from naive CXCR3- CD8+ T cells from blood. Subset described: CD45RO-CCR7+CD27+CD95- naive CD8+ T cells lacking CXCR3 (TNR3-). The J gene is TRBJ2-1, the V gene TRBV10-3; TCRdb returns TRBD2, unconfirmable since there is no DNA. This chain's CDR3 is CAISDGLVDEQFF.